The 24 T cell receptor beta chains listed next were all sequenced from one sample in a study of CD8 T cells in ankylosing spondylitis. Broader study findings: Blood from ankylosing spondylitis patients appeared to carry a characteristic eight-variant TCR beta motif.

Which antigens these TCRs recognize remains unknown. TCRdb itself ran the 5' RACE reads through MiXCR, one entry per CDR3 protein. Of 750,000 to 850,000 distinct CDR3 sequences in the sample, 12% are singletons; the top ten hold just over 0.5%. Source material: blood, either unsorted or a sorted T cell fraction (not recorded which). The receptors were sampled from a male donor with ankylosing spondylitis.

The chain joins TRBV24-1 to TRBJ2-2; D not certain. The CDR3 consists of 12 residues. V was shortened by 0 bases and J by 6 bases, with 1 base between the two germline ends. Germline-derived CDR1 and CDR2 are KGHDR and SFDVKD. CDR3 in DNA: TGTGCCACCAGTGATTTGGCCGGGGAGCTGTTTTTT. Amino acids: CATSDLAGELFF.

The rearrangement joins TRBV5-1 to TRBJ2-5, with D unresolved. This CDR3 region has 13 residues. Germline lookup yields CDR1 SGHRS and CDR2 YFSETQ. Trimming took 4 bases from V and 3 from J, leaving 10 bases between them. The CDR3 DNA is TGCGCCAGCAGCCAGCACGGTGAAGAGACCCAGTACTTC. This gives the protein CASSQHGEETQYF.

The chain joins TRBV12-3 or TRBV12-4 to TRBJ2-1, with D possibly matching TRBD2 (6 bases). V lost 8 bases to trimming and J lost 3 bases, with 11 bases between them. CDR3 length: 13 amino acids. The CDR3 bases are TGTGCCAGCGCCGGGGGAGGCTACAATGAGCAGTTCTTC. Its protein is CASAGGGYNEQFF.

This clonotype was picked up a small number of times. The rearrangement joins TRBV6-2 or TRBV6-3 to TRBJ2-5; TRBD1 agrees at 9 bases. Germline-derived CDR1 and CDR2 are MNHEY and SVGEGT. Trimming took 2 bases from V and 5 from J; bases not matched to a gene: 6. This CDR3 has 15 amino acids. CDR3: CASSYGTGSRETQYF. The DNA of the CDR3 is TGTGCCAGCAGTTACGGGACAGGGTCGAGGGAGACCCAGTACTTC.

The table lists this clonotype with a few counts. The J gene is TRBJ1-4, the V gene TRBV7-9; no definite D call. The CDR3 sequence is 15 residues long. Germline-derived CDR1 and CDR2 are SEHNR and FQNEAQ (reference sequence). The V end was cut by 3 bases, the J end by 3 bases, with 11 bases between. The CDR3 DNA reads TGTGCCAGCAGCTTCGGGGAGACGTCTAATGAAAAACTGTTTTTT. Amino acids: CASSFGETSNEKLFF.

This clonotype was seen a few times. CDR3 bases: TGCGCCAGCAGCTTGGGGCTAGCGGGGGCCTTCACAGATACGCAGTATTTT. Amino acids: CASSLGLAGAFTDTQYF. The gene calls are TRBV5-1 and TRBJ2-3, with TRBD2 identical over 10 bases. This CDR3 has 17 residues. Trimming removed 0 bases from V and 2 bases from J; junction bases left unmatched: 6. Germline values: CDR1 SGHRS, CDR2 YFSETQ. Drawing the rest from reference TRBV5-1 and TRBJ2-3, the complete variable domain is KAGVTQTPRYLIKTRGQQVTLSCSPISGHRSVSWYQQTPGQGLQFLFEYFSETQRNKGNFPGRFSGRQFSNSRSEMNVSTLELGDSALYLCASSLGLAGAFTDTQYFGPGTRLTVL.

This chain connects TRBV20-1 to TRBJ2-1, with D uncertain. The germline gives CDR1 DFQATT, CDR2 SNEGSKA (reference sequence). V was pared by 6 bases and J by 6 bases, with 27 bases between. There are 17 residues in the CDR3. CDR3 DNA sequence: TGCAGTGCCCCCCAAATCCGGACCGAATGGAGTGGCAATGAGCAGTTCTTC. It translates to CSAPQIRTEWSGNEQFF.

The chain recombines TRBV28 with TRBJ2-5; TRBD2 matches at 8 bases. Germline V gene sequence: CDR1 MDHEN, CDR2 SYDVKM. The CDR3 runs to 16 residues. The V gene end was trimmed by 5 bases and the J gene end by 4 bases; junction bases not matched to a gene: 12. The CDR3: CASSRFFSAGGETQYF. The CDR3 nucleotides read TGTGCCAGCAGTCGCTTTTTTTCGGCGGGGGGAGAGACCCAGTACTTC. The variable domain in full, with the rest retrieved from reference TRBV28 and TRBJ2-5, is DVKVTQSSRYLVKRTGEKVFLECVQDMDHENMFWYRQDPGLGLRLIYFSYDVKMKEKGDIPEGYSVSREKKERFSLILESASTNQTSMYLCASSRFFSAGGETQYFGPGTRLLVL.

The V call is TRBV7-3, the J call TRBJ2-5, with D possibly TRBD1 on 5 matching bases. The V gene's germline CDR1 is SGHTA and CDR2 FQGTGA. The germline V and J ends were trimmed by 5 bases and 3 bases, with 16 bases remaining between them. The CDR3 sequence is 15 residues long. CDR3 protein: CASSPLGRREETQYF. As DNA, the CDR3 is TGTGCCAGCAGCCCCCTAGGGCGCAGGGAAGAGACCCAGTACTTC. Together with reference TRBV7-3 and TRBJ2-5, the CDR3 gives the full variable domain: GAGVSQTPSNKVTEKGKYVELRCDPISGHTALYWYRQSLGQGPEFLIYFQGTGAADDSGLPNDRFFAVRPEGSVSTLKIQRTERGDSAVYLCASSPLGRREETQYFGPGTRLLVL.

This clonotype was detected a few times. The V call is TRBV6-1, the J call TRBJ1-5; 7 positions match TRBD1. In germline, CDR1 is MNHNS, CDR2 SASEGT. The ends lost 4 bases at V and 3 bases at J; junction bases unmatched: 6. This CDR3 has 15 amino acids. This CDR3 reads CASSARDSHNQPQHF. The CDR3 DNA follows: TGTGCCAGCAGTGCCCGGGACAGTCACAATCAGCCCCAGCATTTT.

This clonotype was picked up a small number of times. The CDR3, as DNA: TGCGCCAGCAGCGAGCGGACAGGGAGGGGAGGCTACACCTTC. It encodes CASSERTGRGGYTF. J is TRBJ1-2 and V is TRBV5-1, with 8 nucleotides matching TRBD1. The CDR3 runs to 14 residues. J gave up 8 bases and V 4 bases, and 10 bases lay outside the gene matches. CDR1 SGHRS and CDR2 YFSETQ come from the germline V gene.

The chain uses TRBV20-1 and TRBJ2-1; TRBD1 might be the D (6 bases). This CDR3 spans 12 amino acids. V lost 5 bases and J 9 bases, leaving 14 bases between the germline ends. Germline CDR1 reads DFQATT; CDR2 reads SNEGSKA (reference sequence). CDR3 nucleotide sequence: TGCAGTGCTTCCGAAGGGGGAAGTGAGCAGTTCTTC. It is translated as CSASEGGSEQFF.

In its sample, this clonotype was seen many times. This rearrangement joins TRBV20-1 to TRBJ1-3, with D possibly being TRBD1 (6 bases). V was cut by 6 bases and J by 8 bases, with 14 bases left in between. This CDR3 contains 12 residues. Germline loops: CDR1 DFQATT, CDR2 SNEGSKA (reference sequence). The CDR3 protein is CSAPDRQHTIYF. The CDR3 DNA reads as TGCAGTGCCCCAGACAGGCAGCACACCATATATTTT.

The rearrangement joins TRBV5-1 to TRBJ1-1; TRBD1 matches 9 bases. Germline CDR1 is SGHRS and CDR2 is YFSETQ. The V and J ends lost 6 bases and 2 bases, in that order; junction bases with no gene match: 5. The CDR3 consists of 14 residues. The CDR3 protein is CASTRTGANTEAFF. DNA of the CDR3: TGCGCCAGCACCCGGACAGGGGCAAACACTGAAGCTTTCTTT.

This clonotype appeared a few times. V and J are TRBV28 and TRBJ1-2, with D perhaps matching TRBD1 (5 bases). Germline CDR1 and CDR2: MDHEN and SYDVKM. Trimming stripped 7 bases from V and 0 bases from J, with 12 bases between. CDR3 length: 14 amino acids. CDR3 nucleotides: TGTGCCAGCACTCATGGGGCAGCTAACTATGGCTACACCTTC. It yields the protein CASTHGAANYGYTF.

This clonotype was counted a few times. The rearrangement joins TRBV28 to TRBJ1-3; D not certain. The CDR3 runs to 14 residues. CDR1 and CDR2 (germline): MDHEN, SYDVKM. V lost 8 bases and J 3 bases, leaving 14 bases between the germline ends. CDR3 sequence reads: CASEDFRIGNTIYF. CDR3 in DNA: TGTGCCAGCGAAGACTTCAGGATTGGAAACACCATATATTTT.

Concerning this clonotype: One end of the junction fails to match germline, which may point to a read error. V and J are TRBV6-5 and TRBJ2-1; D possibly uses TRBD1 or TRBD2 (5 bases each). The CDR3 covers 14 residues. The germline CDR1 and CDR2 sequences are MNHEY and SVGAGI. CDR3 amino acids: CASSLGESYNERFF. CDR3 coding DNA: TGTGCCAGCAGTTTAGGGGAGTCCTACAATGAGCGGTTCTTC.

The chain joins TRBV24-1 to TRBJ2-5; tentative D call: TRBD2 (5 bases). V dropped 4 bases and J dropped 0 bases, with 11 bases sitting between them. Germline V gene data show CDR1 as KGHDR and CDR2 as SFDVKD. This CDR3 contains 15 residues. CDR3 coding DNA: TGTGCCACCAGTGACCCCTCGAGGGACCAAGAGACCCAGTACTTC. Amino acid sequence: CATSDPSRDQETQYF.

The chain links TRBV6-2 or TRBV6-3 to TRBJ2-7; the D gene is possibly TRBD1 (5 bases). V dropped 2 bases and J dropped 0 bases, with 11 bases sitting between them. Germline V gene lookup returns CDR1 MNHEY and CDR2 SVGEGT. The CDR3 totals 15 residues. CDR3 bases: TGTGCCAGCAGTTACCGACAGCTATTCTCCTACGAGCAGTACTTC. The encoded protein is CASSYRQLFSYEQYF.

The sample holds a few counts of this clonotype. V gene TRBV6-1 combines with J gene TRBJ2-7, with D possibly matching TRBD1 (6 bases). Between the trimmed V and J ends, which lost 7 bases and 1 base, there was a span of 20 bases. Germline-derived CDR1 and CDR2 are MNHNS and SASEGT. This CDR3 contains 16 residues. The CDR3 sequence is CASILKVAGESYEQYF. For the CDR3, the DNA is TGTGCCAGCATCCTAAAGGTGGCAGGGGAGTCCTACGAGCAGTACTTC.

This clonotype has only a few counts. CDR3 sequence: CASSSQWGEQYF. The CDR3 nucleotides are TGTGCCAGCAGTTCCCAATGGGGAGAGCAGTACTTC. The V call is TRBV12-3 or TRBV12-4, the J call TRBJ2-7; D gene ambiguous. CDR3 length: 12 residues. The V gene lost 4 bases and the J gene lost 7 bases, with 11 bases spanning the gap.

This clonotype was seen a handful of times. V is TRBV5-1 and J is TRBJ2-7; either TRBD1 or TRBD2 may supply D (5 bases each). The CDR3 contains 15 residues. Deletions cut 4 bases from V and 1 base from J, with 15 bases between. Germline V gene sequence: CDR1 SGHRS, CDR2 YFSETQ. The CDR3 spells CASSPGPTSSYEQYF. The CDR3 DNA sequence: TGCGCCAGCAGCCCGGGACCCACGTCTTCCTACGAGCAGTACTTC.

This clonotype turned up a few times. The chain joins TRBV10-3 to TRBJ2-5; 9 positions agree with TRBD1. Germline V gives CDR1 ENHRY, CDR2 SYGVKD. J lost 5 bases, V lost 5 bases, and 6 bases had no gene match. CDR3 length: 14 amino acids. CDR3 region: CAISTGGRRETQYF. DNA of the CDR3: TGTGCCATCAGTACAGGGGGCAGGAGGGAGACCCAGTACTTC.

This clonotype was observed a handful of times. This chain connects TRBV15 to TRBJ1-2; 8 bases are shared with TRBD1. The CDR3 has 15 residues. Per germline, CDR1 LNHNV and CDR2 YYDKDF (reference sequence). V dropped 0 bases and J dropped 2; count of bases not matched to a gene: 2. This chain's CDR3 is CATSRDRGRNYGYTF. In nucleotides, the CDR3 is TGTGCCACCAGCAGAGACAGGGGGCGGAACTATGGCTACACCTTC.